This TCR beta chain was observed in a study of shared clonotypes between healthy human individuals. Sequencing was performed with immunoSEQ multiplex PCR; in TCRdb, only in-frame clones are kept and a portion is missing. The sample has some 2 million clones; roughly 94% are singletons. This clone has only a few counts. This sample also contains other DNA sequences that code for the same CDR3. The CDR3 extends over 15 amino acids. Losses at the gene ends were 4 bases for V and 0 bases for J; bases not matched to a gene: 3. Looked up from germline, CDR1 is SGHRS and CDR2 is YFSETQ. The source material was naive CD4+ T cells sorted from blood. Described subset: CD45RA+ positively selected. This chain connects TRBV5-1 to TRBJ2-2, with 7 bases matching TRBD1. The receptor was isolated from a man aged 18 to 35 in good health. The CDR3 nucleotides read TGCGCCAGCAGCCCGGACAGGCCGAACACCGGGGAGCTGTTTTTT. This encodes CASSPDRPNTGELFF.